A single sample is the source of the 20 T cell receptor beta chains below, sequenced in a study of blood T cell repertoires in COVID-19. Clones were sequenced by immunoSEQ multiplex PCR, and TCRdb holds only the in-frame ones, with some missing. The data contain a few hundred thousand clones, roughly 90% of them singletons. The sequencing sample was made of PBMCs or T cells enriched from blood (not recorded which). These receptors were taken from a woman younger than 35 with acute COVID-19.

The CDR3 loop is CASSLAETGKNEAFF. CDR3 DNA: TGCGCCAGCAGCTTGGCCGAGACAGGAAAAAATGAAGCTTTCTTT. The chain joins TRBV5-1 to TRBJ1-1; possible D gene TRBD1, 6 bases. The CDR3 is 15 residues long. Germline lookup yields CDR1 SGHRS and CDR2 YFSETQ. The germline V and J ends were trimmed by 0 bases and 7 bases, with 16 bases remaining between them.

This sequence joins TRBV6-4 and TRBJ1-1, with 7 bases aligning to TRBD1. The germline gives CDR1 MRHNA, CDR2 SNTAGT. The J segment lost 5 bases and the V segment lost 5 bases, leaving 5 bases of the junction unmatched. The CDR3 sequence is 13 residues long. The CDR3 DNA follows: TGTGCCAGCAGTCGACAGGGAGGAACTGAAGCTTTCTTT. Translating gives CASSRQGGTEAFF.

The chain is built from TRBV10-3 and TRBJ1-6; no clear D gene. Germline V gene sequence: CDR1 ENHRY, CDR2 SYGVKD. CDR3 length equals 14 residues. V lost 2 bases and J 8 bases, leaving 10 bases between the germline ends. CDR3 bases: TGTGCCATCAGTGAGGGGCCGGTTGATTCACCCCTCCACTTT. As protein: CAISEGPVDSPLHF.

The chain is built from TRBV19 and TRBJ1-5; 11 bases line up with TRBD1. This CDR3 has 18 amino acids. J gave up 0 bases and V 1 base, and 5 bases lay outside the gene matches. CDR1 and CDR2 from the germline V gene are LNHDA and SQIVND (reference sequence). The CDR3 reads CASSIGVGTGGSNQPQHF. CDR3 DNA: TGTGCCAGTAGTATAGGAGTCGGGACAGGGGGTAGCAATCAGCCCCAGCATTTT. Full variable domain (outside the CDR3, taken from reference TRBV19 and TRBJ1-5): DGGITQSPKYLFRKEGQNVTLSCEQNLNHDAMYWYRQDPGQGLRLIYYSQIVNDFQKGDIAEGYSVSREKKESFPLTVTSAQKNPTAFYLCASSIGVGTGGSNQPQHFGDGTRLSIL.

The rearrangement links TRBV3-1 (or the pseudogene TRBV3-2) to TRBJ2-5, with TRBD2 identical over 9 bases. This CDR3 comprises 13 residues. CDR1 is LGHDT, CDR2 YNNKEL, per germline (reference sequence). Unmatched junction bases numbered 7, after V lost 8 bases and J lost 6 bases. For the CDR3, the DNA is TGTGCCAGCCTGCGGGAGGGGGAGAAGACCCAGTACTTC. Amino acids: CASLREGEKTQYF.

This clone was observed once. The V gene is TRBV5-1, the J gene TRBJ2-1; 11 bases are a match to TRBD1. Germline assignment: CDR1 SGHRS and CDR2 YFSETQ. This CDR3 has 14 residues. V lost 4 bases to trimming and J lost 8 bases; unmatched junction nucleotides: 5. Written as DNA, the CDR3 is TGCGCCAGCAGCCGAGGGACAGGGGGTTATGAGCAGTTCTTC. This gives the protein CASSRGTGGYEQFF.

The V gene is TRBV7-9, the J gene TRBJ1-1; D not certain. V was shortened by 3 bases and J by 3 bases, with 11 bases between the two germline ends. The CDR3 totals 14 residues. The germline CDR1 and CDR2 sequences are SEHNR and FQNEAQ (reference sequence). CDR3 nucleotides: TGTGCCAGCAGCTTGGTGCTCGGGGACACTGAAGCTTTCTTT. Its translation: CASSLVLGDTEAFF.

Only a few counts were recorded for this clone. V is TRBV3-1 (or the pseudogene TRBV3-2) and J is TRBJ2-1, with 10 bases identical to TRBD2. Trimming removed 1 base from V and 3 bases from J; junction bases left unmatched: 3. The CDR3 has 16 amino acids. In germline, CDR1 is LGHDT, CDR2 YNNKEL (reference sequence). The CDR3, as DNA: TGTGCCAGCAGCCAAGTGACTAGCGGGTTCTACAATGAGCAGTTCTTC. Protein sequence: CASSQVTSGFYNEQFF.

V and J are TRBV6-6 and TRBJ1-4; the D is unclear. V gave up 0 bases and J gave up 0 bases, with 8 bases separating them. Germline CDR1 reads MNHNY; CDR2 reads SVGAGI (reference sequence). The CDR3 loop spans 16 amino acids. The DNA for the CDR3 is TGTGCCAGCAGTTACTCGCGGGGATCAACTAATGAAAAACTGTTTTTT. It codes for CASSYSRGSTNEKLFF.

The genes are TRBV27 and TRBJ1-3, with a weak D call TRBD1 (6 bases). In germline, CDR1 is MNHEY, CDR2 SMNVEV (reference sequence). The CDR3 has 15 residues. Trimming removed 2 bases at V and 4 bases at J, with 12 bases between. The CDR3 DNA reads TGTGCCAGCAGTTTAGCGGGGGCTATAGGAAACACCATATATTTT. Its protein product is CASSLAGAIGNTIYF.

The V and J genes are TRBV19 and TRBJ1-5; D gene ambiguous. Germline CDR1 reads LNHDA; CDR2 reads SQIVND (reference sequence). V was pared by 5 bases and J by 11 bases, with 13 bases between. There are 12 residues in the CDR3. In DNA form, the CDR3 reads TGTGCCAGTAGTTCCCCCCCTATGACCCAGCATTTT. This codes for CASSSPPMTQHF.

The chain employs TRBV5-6 and TRBJ2-7; 11 nucleotides align to TRBD1. Trimming took 4 bases from V and 4 from J; bases not matched to a gene: 7. The CDR3 is made up of 15 amino acids. Germline CDR1 and CDR2: SGHDT and YYEEEE. CDR3 DNA: TGTGCCAGCAGCAGCACCGGGACAGGGGGTTACGAGCAGTACTTC. This encodes CASSSTGTGGYEQYF. Filled out from reference TRBV5-6 and TRBJ2-7, the complete variable domain reads DAGVTQSPTHLIKTRGQQVTLRCSPKSGHDTVSWYQQALGQGPQFIFQYYEEEERQRGNFPDRFSGHQFPNYSSELNVNALLLGDSALYLCASSSTGTGGYEQYFGPGTRLTVT.

This clone appeared once. The genes are TRBV11-2 and TRBJ2-1; D is possibly TRBD2 (6 bases). This CDR3 has 14 amino acids. Germline V lookup: CDR1 SGHAT, CDR2 FQNNGV. V dropped 1 base and J dropped 6 bases, with 10 bases sitting between them. DNA of the CDR3: TGTGCCAGCAGCTTAGTCGGAGGGGCCAATGAGCAGTTCTTC. This translates into CASSLVGGANEQFF.

The gene calls are TRBV30 and TRBJ1-4; TRBD1 matches at 7 bases. The length of the CDR3 is 15 residues. Germline V gene lookup returns CDR1 GTSNPN and CDR2 SVGIG (reference sequence). Germline trimming cut 0 bases from V and 8 bases from J; bases unmatched to any gene: 9. The CDR3: CAWSVPRGSGEKLFF. CDR3 bases: TGTGCCTGGAGTGTACCCAGGGGGAGTGGAGAAAAACTGTTTTTT.

This clone was counted a few times. V and J are TRBV11-3 and TRBJ1-3; TRBD1 aligns across 7 bases. Germline V gene sequence: CDR1 SGHNT, CDR2 YENEEA. This CDR3 is 14 amino acids long. V dropped 3 bases and J dropped 6; count of bases not matched to a gene: 5. The CDR3 protein is CASSFGTVENTIYF. The CDR3, as DNA: TGTGCCAGCAGCTTCGGGACAGTCGAAAACACCATATATTTT.

The chain has TRBV11-1 and TRBJ2-1, with 7 bases fitting TRBD2. Trimming removed 5 bases from V and 5 bases from J; junction bases left unmatched: 9. This CDR3 region has 15 residues. CDR1 and CDR2 from the germline V gene are SGHAT and FQDESV (reference sequence). As DNA, the CDR3 is TGTGCCAGCAGCCCGCGGGAGAAAGTCGACAATGAGCAGTTCTTC. Encoded protein: CASSPREKVDNEQFF.

The rearrangement uses TRBV30 and TRBJ2-1; D possibly corresponds to TRBD2 (5 bases). Trimming shortened V by 4 bases and J by 3 bases, and 10 bases separated the two germline ends. Germline V gene data show CDR1 as GTSNPN and CDR2 as SVGIG (reference sequence). There are 13 residues in the CDR3. This CDR3 is CAWIADFYNEQFF. The CDR3 bases are TGTGCCTGGATTGCGGACTTCTACAATGAGCAGTTCTTC.

This chain joins TRBV5-4 and TRBJ2-1, with unresolved D. The CDR3 covers 14 residues. The germline gives CDR1 SGHNT, CDR2 YYREEE (reference sequence). Trimming stripped 0 bases from V and 0 bases from J, with 4 bases between. The CDR3 region is CASSLARSYNEQFF. The CDR3 coding sequence is TGTGCCAGCAGCTTGGCGCGCTCCTACAATGAGCAGTTCTTC.

As regards this clone: The identical CDR3 is also encoded by other nucleotide sequences in the sample. This rearrangement joins TRBV7-9 to TRBJ1-1; a possible D gene is TRBD1 (6 bases). From germline, CDR1 is SEHNR and CDR2 FQNEAQ (reference sequence). Trimming took off 1 base at V and 1 base at J, with 16 bases between the two ends. CDR3 length: 17 residues. CDR3 DNA: TGTGCCAGCAGCTTAGATGGTTCTACAGGGCCGAACACTGAAGCTTTCTTT. This encodes CASSLDGSTGPNTEAFF.

This chain joins TRBV5-1 and TRBJ1-2; D possibly corresponds to TRBD1 (6 bases). V was cut by 3 bases and J by 2 bases, with 8 bases left in between. The V gene's germline CDR1 is SGHRS and CDR2 YFSETQ. The CDR3 loop spans 13 amino acids. CDR3 sequence reads: CASSWTENYGYTF. CDR3 sequence (DNA): TGCGCCAGCAGCTGGACAGAAAACTATGGCTACACCTTC.